Sequencing of this T cell receptor beta chain was carried out in a study of molecular identifiers for immune sequencing clone quantification. TCRdb re-called the PCR reads through MiXCR, storing one row per CDR3 protein. The sample consists of over 600,000 distinct CDR3 sequences, less than 20% of them appearing once. In germline, CDR1 is SGHRS, CDR2 YFSETQ. V lost 0 bases to trimming and J lost 6 bases; unmatched junction nucleotides: 9. The CDR3 covers 15 residues. This clonotype was picked up many times. The sample consisted of naive CD8+ T cells from blood, with Jurkat cell RNA spiked in. Subset meaning: FACS-sorted CD8+CD4-CCR7+CD45RA+ naive T cells. The chain joins TRBV5-1 to TRBJ2-7; TRBD1 agrees at 7 bases. The clonotype comes from a human donor in good health. Some libraries in this study had Jurkat cell RNA spiked in. The CDR3: CASSLGLGGPVEQYF. Here the CDR3 DNA reads TGCGCCAGCAGCTTGGGGCTAGGGGGCCCGGTCGAGCAGTACTTC. The full variable domain, with the rest looked up from reference TRBV5-1 and TRBJ2-7, is KAGVTQTPRYLIKTRGQQVTLSCSPISGHRSVSWYQQTPGQGLQFLFEYFSETQRNKGNFPGRFSGRQFSNSRSEMNVSTLELGDSALYLCASSLGLGGPVEQYFGPGTRLTVT.